Given below is one TCR beta chain in context. Its target is unknown. These data belong to a study of cytomegalovirus exposure and HLA in healthy donors. On the study more broadly: The Caucasian-associated ancestry cluster held roughly 78% of some 420 genotyped donors.

Study outcomes and limitations: Versus the approximately 670-donor mean, an Asian-associated ancestry cluster reportedly showed fewer N-insertions in a later analysis. V- and J-gene trimming of TCR beta was linked (in a later analysis) to a missense DCLRE1C variant. HLA alleles were associated with 16,000 or so TCR beta sequences in a later analysis at 0.05 false discovery rate.

In the PCR, 60 Vbeta and 13 Jbeta primers were used. The protocol was immunoSEQ multiplex PCR, while the TCRdb copy is restricted to in-frame clones and leaves out a portion. The table records approximately 110,000 clones, roughly 70% of them present only once. Trimming took 7 bases from V and 5 from J, leaving 14 bases between them. Germline V lookup: CDR1 MNHEY, CDR2 SMNVEV (reference sequence). The CDR3 runs to 13 residues. The receptor was isolated from a man aged 35 to 55 in good health and CMV-seronegative. Sequencing was done on a sample of PBMCs. This chain joins TRBV27 and TRBJ1-1; D is undetermined. CDR3 loop: CASTLTPGTEAFF. The CDR3 DNA follows: TGTGCCAGCACCCTGACACCGGGAACTGAAGCTTTCTTT.